This section outlines one TCR beta chain sequence together with its context. What it binds is unknown. The data originate from a study of CD8+ T cells in alopecia areata. cDNA serving as the sequencing template came from extracted, reverse transcribed RNA. Libraries were prepared by immunoSEQ multiplex PCR; TCRdb keeps only in-frame clonotypes and omits some of them. Of about 200,000 clones in the sample, 35% to 40% were seen once. Documented treatment: oral pan-JAK inhibitor, 5-10 mg twice daily. Alopecia areata patients provided lesional scalp punch biopsies and peripheral blood, both collected for the study. The CDR3 extends over 14 amino acids. Germline V gene data show CDR1 as SGHRS and CDR2 as YFSETQ. Deletions cut 5 bases from V and 8 bases from J, with 17 bases between. Study results and caveats: Scalp clonality and expanded CD8+ clones among the top 100 were significantly decreased by tofacitinib.

Sample: CD4+ T cells sorted from blood, taken at approximately week 30, from a patient treated with tofacitinib. This rearrangement joins TRBV5-1 to TRBJ2-1, with no clear D. This TCR came from a human donor with alopecia areata. The CDR3 loop reads CASRGYLRSDEQFF. The CDR3 DNA follows: TGCGCCAGCAGGGGCTATCTTAGGAGCGATGAGCAGTTCTTC. The variable domain in full, completed from reference TRBV5-1 and TRBJ2-1, reads KAGVTQTPRYLIKTRGQQVTLSCSPISGHRSVSWYQQTPGQGLQFLFEYFSETQRNKGNFPGRFSGRQFSNSRSEMNVSTLELGDSALYLCASRGYLRSDEQFFGPGTRLTVL.